One sample yielded the 2 T cell receptor beta chains listed below, sequenced in a study of blood T cell repertoires in COVID-19. Sequencing used immunoSEQ multiplex PCR; TCRdb keeps in-frame clones, though not all of them. The data contain fewer than 200,000 clones, about 88% of them seen just once; the ten biggest clones take up roughly 9%. Sequenced sample: PBMCs or T cells enriched from blood (not recorded which). These receptors were taken from a woman between 18 and 29 years old who had recovered from COVID-19.

The chain uses TRBV30 and TRBJ1-6; D unresolved. This CDR3 is 18 amino acids long. Trimming pared 0 bases from V and 0 bases from J, leaving 15 bases between. From germline, CDR1 is GTSNPN and CDR2 SVGIG (reference sequence). The CDR3 here is CAWSVSGWLSSYNSPLHF. For the CDR3, the DNA is TGTGCCTGGAGTGTATCGGGATGGCTGAGCTCCTATAATTCACCCCTCCACTTT.

This chain connects TRBV28 to TRBJ2-7; D call uncertain. The V gene's germline CDR1 is MDHEN and CDR2 SYDVKM. Trimming took 4 bases from V and 2 from J, leaving 9 bases between them. CDR3 size: 13 residues. CDR3: CASSWQSTYEQYF. DNA for the CDR3: TGTGCCAGCAGTTGGCAGTCAACCTACGAGCAGTACTTC.